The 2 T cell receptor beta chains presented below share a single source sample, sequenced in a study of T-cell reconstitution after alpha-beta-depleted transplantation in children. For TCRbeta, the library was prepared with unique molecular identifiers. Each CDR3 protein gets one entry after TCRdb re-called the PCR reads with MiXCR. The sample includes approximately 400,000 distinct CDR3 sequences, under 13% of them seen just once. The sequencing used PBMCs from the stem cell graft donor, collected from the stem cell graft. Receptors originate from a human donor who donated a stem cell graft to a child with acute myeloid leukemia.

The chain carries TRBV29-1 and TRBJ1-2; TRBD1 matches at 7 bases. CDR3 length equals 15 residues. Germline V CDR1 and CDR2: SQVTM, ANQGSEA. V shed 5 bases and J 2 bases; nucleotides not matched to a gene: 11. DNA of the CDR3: TGCAGCGTTCGTCCCCAAGACAGGGCGAACTATGGCTACACCTTC. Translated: CSVRPQDRANYGYTF.

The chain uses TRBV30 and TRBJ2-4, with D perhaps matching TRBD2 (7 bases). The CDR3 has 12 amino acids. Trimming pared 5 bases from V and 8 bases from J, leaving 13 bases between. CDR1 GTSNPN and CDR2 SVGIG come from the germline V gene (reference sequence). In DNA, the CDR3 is TGTGCCTGGGCCGCGGGGGCCGACATTCAGTACTTC. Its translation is CAWAAGADIQYF.